This T cell receptor (beta chain) was profiled in a study of shared clonotypes between healthy human individuals. Germline V CDR1 and CDR2: LNHNV, YYDKDF (reference sequence). Trimming removed 0 bases at V and 6 bases at J, with 5 bases between. The CDR3 length is 13 residues. The data were produced by immunoSEQ multiplex PCR, yet TCRdb's version contains in-frame clones alone and is incomplete. The sample records roughly 1,500,000 clones, 95% to 99% being singletons. Adults of Caucasian background living in Nashville, Tennessee made up all donors. Investigators divided CD4+ cells into CD45RA+ naive and CD45RA-negative memory subsets.

V is TRBV15 and J is TRBJ2-2; no clear D gene. The sequencing input was naive CD4+ T cells sorted from blood. Subset indicated: CD45RA+ positively selected. The sequence derives from a man younger than 45 in good health. This chain's CDR3 is CATSRDPAGELFF. CDR3 DNA: TGTGCCACCAGCAGAGATCCTGCCGGGGAGCTGTTTTTT.